The 32 T cell receptor beta chains below come from one sample, sequenced in a study of identifying expanded T cells in peripheral blood. Using immunoSEQ multiplex PCR, the repertoire was profiled, and TCRdb retains in-frame clones only, with some absent. The repertoire holds 70,000 to 95,000 clones, with about 90% as singletons. Source material: blood. Receptors were obtained from a person aged 18-70 years in good health.

The DNA for the CDR3 is TGCAGCGTTGGATTTCCCGGGGAGCTGTTTTTT. Translating it yields CSVGFPGELFF. The chain recombines TRBV29-1 with TRBJ2-2; D call uncertain. Germline loops: CDR1 SQVTM, CDR2 ANQGSEA. This CDR3 spans 11 amino acids. The V gene lost 4 bases and the J gene lost 6 bases, with 6 bases spanning the gap.

V is TRBV5-1 and J is TRBJ2-2; a weak D match, TRBD1 (6 bases). Germline CDR1 is SGHRS and CDR2 is YFSETQ. This CDR3 has 17 amino acids. V was pared by 0 bases and J by 4 bases, with 16 bases between. Here the CDR3 reads CASSLATGGHGTGELFF. CDR3 nucleotides: TGCGCCAGCAGCTTGGCGACAGGCGGCCATGGCACCGGGGAGCTGTTTTTT.

The chain employs TRBV30 and TRBJ1-5; unclear D gene. Germline V lookup: CDR1 GTSNPN, CDR2 SVGIG (reference sequence). Trimming took 4 bases from V and 1 from J, leaving 11 bases between them. The CDR3 spans 14 residues. CDR3 in DNA: TGTGCCTGGACAAGTCACGGCAGCAATCAGCCCCAGCATTTT. It translates to CAWTSHGSNQPQHF.

The gene calls are TRBV5-1 and TRBJ2-3; TRBD2 matches at 10 bases. Looked up from germline, CDR1 is SGHRS and CDR2 is YFSETQ. The CDR3 runs 16 residues. The J segment lost 4 bases and the V segment lost 1 base, leaving 6 bases of the junction unmatched. CDR3 in DNA: TGCGCCAGCAGCTTGTTCCCTAGCGGGAGTCCAGATACGCAGTATTTT. This sequence encodes CASSLFPSGSPDTQYF.

V and J are TRBV6-1 and TRBJ1-5; D call uncertain. The germline CDR1 and CDR2 sequences are MNHNS and SASEGT. V dropped 6 bases and J dropped 3 bases, with 9 bases sitting between them. The CDR3 is made up of 13 amino acids. CDR3 in amino acids: CASRMTDNQPQHF. In DNA form, the CDR3 reads TGTGCCAGCAGAATGACGGACAATCAGCCCCAGCATTTT.

This rearrangement joins TRBV7-9 to TRBJ2-1; D gene uncertain. The germline gives CDR1 SEHNR, CDR2 FQNEAQ (reference sequence). The CDR3 covers 14 residues. The V gene lost 7 bases and the J gene lost 9 bases, with 19 bases spanning the gap. The chain's CDR3 is CASKPLGAWSEQFF. The CDR3 bases are TGTGCCAGCAAACCACTGGGTGCGTGGAGTGAGCAGTTCTTC.

The rearrangement joins TRBV19 to TRBJ2-2; tentatively, D is TRBD2 (5 bases). V was cut by 5 bases and J by 10 bases, with 14 bases left in between. This CDR3 is built from 13 residues. Germline loops: CDR1 LNHDA, CDR2 SQIVND (reference sequence). CDR3 in DNA: TGTGCCAGTAGTGGGAGAGAGTCAAAGGAGCTGTTTTTT. Translating gives CASSGRESKELFF.

The V gene is TRBV9, the J gene TRBJ1-4; no clear D gene. The germline gives CDR1 SGDLS, CDR2 YYNGEE. CDR3 size: 18 residues. V gave up 0 bases and J gave up 2 bases, with 17 bases separating them. CDR3 protein: CASSVGPQRKGTNEKLFF. CDR3 in DNA: TGTGCCAGCAGCGTAGGACCCCAAAGAAAGGGTACTAATGAAAAACTGTTTTTT. The whole variable domain, remainder taken from reference TRBV9 and TRBJ1-4, is DSGVTQTPKHLITATGQRVTLRCSPRSGDLSVYWYQQSLDQGLQFLIQYYNGEERAKGNILERFSAQQFPDLHSELNLSSLELGDSALYFCASSVGPQRKGTNEKLFFGSGTQLSVL.

The gene calls are TRBV29-1 and TRBJ2-3; D remains ambiguous. Trimming took 3 bases from V and 2 from J, leaving 6 bases between them. The CDR3 extends over 12 amino acids. Looked up from germline, CDR1 is SQVTM and CDR2 is ANQGSEA. The CDR3 protein is CSVERYTDTQYF. CDR3 in DNA: TGCAGCGTTGAGCGGTACACAGATACGCAGTATTTT.

The V gene is TRBV5-1, the J gene TRBJ1-6; maybe TRBD1 (6 bases). Germline loops: CDR1 SGHRS, CDR2 YFSETQ. The CDR3 sequence is 15 residues long. V lost 0 bases to trimming and J lost 5 bases, with 9 bases between them. DNA for the CDR3: TGCGCCAGCAGCTTGGGAGGACAGAATAATTCACCCCTCCACTTT. Translated, it gives CASSLGGQNNSPLHF. Based on the CDR3 plus reference TRBV5-1 and TRBJ1-6, the full variable domain is KAGVTQTPRYLIKTRGQQVTLSCSPISGHRSVSWYQQTPGQGLQFLFEYFSETQRNKGNFPGRFSGRQFSNSRSEMNVSTLELGDSALYLCASSLGGQNNSPLHFGNGTRLTVT.

As to this clone: Compared with germline, one end of the junction differs, possibly owing to a read error. The chain employs TRBV4-2 and TRBJ2-7; 9 positions match TRBD2. The CDR3 extends over 12 amino acids. Germline-derived CDR1 and CDR2 are LGHNA and YNFKEQ. CDR3 amino acids: CASSQENPAGGF. The CDR3 region has the DNA TGTGCCAGCAGCCAAGAGAACCCAGCGGGGGGCTTC.

J is TRBJ2-3 and V is TRBV7-3; D is unclear. V was cut by 5 bases and J by 6 bases, with 15 bases left in between. Germline lookup yields CDR1 SGHTA and CDR2 FQGTGA. This CDR3 comprises 14 residues. The CDR3 protein is CASSPHPGYDTQYF. The CDR3 DNA follows: TGTGCCAGCAGCCCGCACCCCGGGTACGATACGCAGTATTTT.

This chain uses TRBV30 with TRBJ1-3; no reliable D call. Trimming shortened V by 3 bases and J by 0 bases, and 18 bases separated the two germline ends. The CDR3 is 17 amino acids. From germline, CDR1 is GTSNPN and CDR2 SVGIG (reference sequence). The CDR3 protein is CAWRTGLTSSSGNTIYF. The CDR3 DNA reads TGTGCCTGGAGGACCGGTCTCACTTCATCCTCTGGAAACACCATATATTTT. Full variable domain (outside the CDR3, taken from reference TRBV30 and TRBJ1-3): SQTIHQWPATLVQPVGSPLSLECTVEGTSNPNLYWYRQAAGRGLQLLFYSVGIGQISSEVPQNLSASRPQDRQFILSSKKLLLSDSGFYLCAWRTGLTSSSGNTIYFGEGSWLTVV.

The chain uses TRBV6-5 and TRBJ1-2; 11 bases map to TRBD1. Germline CDR1 reads MNHEY; CDR2 reads SVGAGI. Unmatched junction bases numbered 0, after V lost 0 bases and J lost 6 bases. This CDR3 is built from 14 residues. This CDR3 reads CASSYSGQGDGYTF. In nucleotides, the CDR3 is TGTGCCAGCAGTTACTCGGGACAGGGGGATGGCTACACCTTC.

The chain links TRBV25-1 to TRBJ2-5; 7 bases fit TRBD1. V lost 1 base and J lost 3; bases outside the gene matches: 8. Germline values: CDR1 MGHDK, CDR2 SYGVNS. The CDR3 is made up of 16 amino acids. The CDR3 here is CASSESPTGWEETQYF. Written as DNA, the CDR3 is TGTGCCAGCAGTGAATCCCCGACAGGGTGGGAAGAGACCCAGTACTTC.

V gene TRBV10-3 combines with J gene TRBJ1-3, with 8 bases matching TRBD1. This CDR3 region has 17 residues. Germline trimming cut 1 base from V and 3 bases from J; bases unmatched to any gene: 8. The germline V gene has CDR1 ENHRY and CDR2 SYGVKD. The CDR3 spells CAISEFLDRAYGNTIYF. CDR3 sequence (DNA): TGTGCCATCAGTGAGTTCCTGGACAGGGCTTATGGAAACACCATATATTTT.

The rearrangement uses TRBV29-1 and TRBJ2-4; 7 nucleotides align to TRBD1. The CDR3 spans 16 residues. Germline CDR1 and CDR2: SQVTM and ANQGSEA. J was trimmed by 7 bases and V by 1 base; bases with no gene match: 13. The CDR3 reads CSVEVRGRIPGNIQYF. CDR3 nucleotide sequence: TGCAGCGTTGAAGTAAGGGGGCGGATCCCCGGGAACATTCAGTACTTC.

V gene TRBV19 combines with J gene TRBJ1-5; D perhaps matches TRBD1 (6 bases). This CDR3 is built from 15 residues. The ends were cut back, 5 bases at V and 0 bases at J, with 11 bases in the middle. CDR1 and CDR2 (germline): LNHDA, SQIVND (reference sequence). DNA for the CDR3: TGTGCCAGTAGTCAGGCAGGGGATAGCAATCAGCCCCAGCATTTT. This encodes CASSQAGDSNQPQHF.

J is TRBJ1-4 and V is TRBV7-2; TRBD1 is a possible D gene (5 bases). Germline CDR1 SGHTA, CDR2 FQGNSA. V was clipped by 5 bases and J by 8 bases, with 18 bases between them. The CDR3 spans 15 residues. The DNA for the CDR3 is TGTGCCAGCAGCGTTTCGGGACGGATCGGCGAAAAACTGTTTTTT. This encodes CASSVSGRIGEKLFF.

In this sample, this clone turned up once. The chain recombines TRBV7-7 with TRBJ1-2; unclear D gene. The CDR3 loop spans 11 amino acids. From germline, CDR1 is SSHAT and CDR2 FNYEAQ (reference sequence). Trimming cost V 1 base and J 6 bases, with 3 bases left between them. As DNA, the CDR3 is TGTGCCAGCAGCTTAGAGAATGGCTACACCTTC. It codes for CASSLENGYTF.

The chain couples TRBV25-1 to TRBJ1-4; D is unresolved. Germline CDR1 reads MGHDK; CDR2 reads SYGVNS. The CDR3 length is 14 residues. V gave up 1 base and J gave up 5 bases, with 8 bases separating them. In DNA form, the CDR3 reads TGTGCCAGCAGTGAATTCAGTCAAAATGAAAAACTGTTTTTT. It is translated as CASSEFSQNEKLFF.

This clone was observed a single time. The chain couples TRBV19 to TRBJ2-7; D possibly corresponds to TRBD1 (6 bases). Per germline, CDR1 LNHDA and CDR2 SQIVND (reference sequence). Trimming cost V 5 bases and J 4 bases, with 9 bases left between them. This CDR3 is 12 amino acids long. CDR3 sequence: CASSQDSYEQYF. CDR3 bases: TGTGCCAGTAGTCAGGACAGTTACGAGCAGTACTTC.

The J gene is TRBJ1-1, the V gene TRBV5-1; the D is unclear. The CDR3 spans 14 residues. Germline CDR1 and CDR2: SGHRS and YFSETQ. V was clipped by 4 bases and J by 3 bases, with 13 bases between them. Here the CDR3 DNA reads TGCGCCAGCAGCCCCCCGGGGATCCACACTGAAGCTTTCTTT. Translated: CASSPPGIHTEAFF.

V gene TRBV29-1 combines with J gene TRBJ1-2, with 7 bases fitting TRBD1. After removal of 2 bases from V and 7 bases from J, the junction contained 7 bases not matched to a gene. Germline values: CDR1 SQVTM, CDR2 ANQGSEA. CDR3 length: 13 amino acids. The CDR3 sequence is CSVEKGASGGYTF. The DNA for the CDR3 is TGCAGCGTTGAAAAGGGGGCAAGTGGTGGCTACACCTTC.

The rearrangement links TRBV15 to TRBJ1-1; D is possibly TRBD1 (6 bases). Trimming shortened V by 5 bases and J by 6 bases, and 16 bases separated the two germline ends. CDR3 size: 14 residues. CDR1 is LNHNV and CDR2 is YYDKDF in the germline V gene (reference sequence). CDR3 region: CATSLGVRGAEAFF. CDR3 nucleotides: TGTGCCACCAGCCTAGGGGTCAGGGGAGCTGAAGCTTTCTTT.

The V gene is TRBV9, the J gene TRBJ2-7, with TRBD2 matching over 7 bases. CDR3 length equals 16 residues. V lost 0 bases and J lost 6; bases outside the gene matches: 12. Germline-derived CDR1 and CDR2 are SGDLS and YYNGEE. CDR3 nucleotides: TGTGCCAGCAGCGTAGGGGGTGCGGGAGCCGAGGTCGAGCAGTACTTC. Protein product: CASSVGGAGAEVEQYF.

The chain recombines TRBV19 with TRBJ1-2; unclear D gene. Trimming removed 5 bases from V and 4 bases from J, with 11 bases in between. The CDR3 length is 13 residues. In germline, CDR1 is LNHDA, CDR2 SQIVND (reference sequence). CDR3 in DNA: TGTGCCAGTAGTTCCCAGGAAACCTATGGCTACACCTTC. It encodes CASSSQETYGYTF.

CDR3 bases: TGTGCCAGCAGCCCGACTAGCGGGAGGGGCGGCACCGGGGAGCTGTTTTTT. Translation gives CASSPTSGRGGTGELFF. This chain connects TRBV9 to TRBJ2-2, with 14 bases that match TRBD2. The CDR3 has 17 amino acids. V lost 4 bases to trimming and J lost 4 bases; unmatched junction nucleotides: 6. Germline loops: CDR1 SGDLS, CDR2 YYNGEE. Filled out from reference TRBV9 and TRBJ2-2, the complete variable domain reads DSGVTQTPKHLITATGQRVTLRCSPRSGDLSVYWYQQSLDQGLQFLIQYYNGEERAKGNILERFSAQQFPDLHSELNLSSLELGDSALYFCASSPTSGRGGTGELFFGEGSRLTVL.

V and J are TRBV2 and TRBJ2-1, with D possibly being TRBD1 or TRBD2 (6 bases each). Germline V lookup: CDR1 SNHLY, CDR2 FYNNEI. Trimming removed 1 base at V and 9 bases at J, with 13 bases between. The CDR3 sequence is 14 residues long. This chain's CDR3 is CASSEGTGAGEQFF. The DNA of the CDR3 is TGTGCCAGCAGTGAAGGAACGGGGGCAGGTGAGCAGTTCTTC.

The chain combines TRBV18 with TRBJ1-1, with a tentative D call TRBD1 (5 bases). From germline, CDR1 is KGHSH and CDR2 LQKENI. Between the trimmed V and J ends, which lost 6 bases and 1 base, there was a span of 18 bases. CDR3 length: 16 residues. The CDR3 DNA reads as TGTGCCAGCTCGAGAGGCGGGGGGATAAAGAACACTGAAGCTTTCTTT. Protein: CASSRGGGIKNTEAFF.

The chain uses TRBV7-9 and TRBJ1-6; D remains ambiguous. CDR3 length: 13 residues. Germline CDR1 is SEHNR and CDR2 is FQNEAQ (reference sequence). V was shortened by 3 bases and J by 8 bases, with 8 bases between the two germline ends. DNA of the CDR3: TGTGCCAGCAGCTTGCGGGTTGATTCACCCCTCCACTTT. This codes for CASSLRVDSPLHF.

Only one count was recorded for this clone. The chain employs TRBV7-8 and TRBJ1-2; 10 nucleotides match TRBD1. The CDR3 spans 14 residues. Germline values: CDR1 SGHVS, CDR2 FQNEAQ. V trimming: 1 base; J trimming: 8 bases; junction bases outside the gene matches: 4. The CDR3 protein is CASSLEVTGGGYTF. The CDR3 DNA follows: TGTGCCAGCAGCTTAGAGGTGACAGGGGGCGGCTACACCTTC. The full variable domain, with the rest looked up from reference TRBV7-8 and TRBJ1-2, is GAGVSQSPRYKVAKRGQDVALRCDPISGHVSLFWYQQALGQGPEFLTYFQNEAQLDKSGLPSDRFFAERPEGSVSTLKIQRTQQEDSAVYLCASSLEVTGGGYTFGSGTRLTVV.